The 3 T cell receptor beta chains below were found in one sample sequenced in a study of blood T cell repertoires in COVID-19. The method was immunoSEQ multiplex PCR; TCRdb's version includes in-frame clones alone and lacks a portion of them. The repertoire has roughly 70,000 clones, 65% to 85% of them found once; the top ten carry just under 15%. The sample comprised peripheral blood. The receptors come from a man in his 60s with COVID-19, enrolled during active disease.

This clone was found once. The chain couples TRBV28 to TRBJ2-3; 8 nucleotides match TRBD2. Germline V gives CDR1 MDHEN, CDR2 SYDVKM. There are 14 residues in the CDR3. With 10 bases clipped from V and 2 bases from J, the junction kept 8 bases outside the gene matches. The CDR3 region is CAISRGGSTDTQYF. DNA for the CDR3: TGTGCCATAAGCCGGGGGGGGTCCACAGATACGCAGTATTTT.

This chain uses TRBV3-1 (or the pseudogene TRBV3-2) with TRBJ1-4; D may be TRBD1 (6 bases). Trimming took off 6 bases at V and 5 bases at J, with 16 bases between the two ends. Germline V lookup: CDR1 LGHDT, CDR2 YNNKEL (reference sequence). The CDR3 contains 15 residues. CDR3 loop: CASSPGGALNEKLFF. For the CDR3, the DNA is TGTGCCAGCAGTCCCGGGGGGGCGTTGAATGAAAAACTGTTTTTT.

This clone has just a few counts. J is TRBJ2-1 and V is TRBV6-4, with D maybe TRBD1 (6 bases). The CDR3 covers 13 residues. V lost 4 bases, J lost 9 bases, and 13 bases lay in between. Germline loops: CDR1 MRHNA, CDR2 SNTAGT. The CDR3, as DNA: TGTGCCAGCAGTGCTCGCGAACAGGGTGAGCAGTTCTTC. The encoded protein is CASSAREQGEQFF.